This T cell receptor (beta chain) was identified during a study of beta chain features in type 1 diabetes. Study-wide results and caveats: Diminished insertions and augmented deletions at VDJ junctions characterized type 1 diabetes patients. Among all four CD4+ subsets, Type 1 diabetes patients had TCRB CDR3s that were moderately but significantly shorter. The naive, central memory and Treg TCRB repertoires of patients appeared to be more similar to one another than those of healthy donors.

This clone was counted only a few times. Its specificity is unknown. The length of the CDR3 is 15 residues. The germline V gene has CDR1 SGHTA and CDR2 FQGNSA. The V and J ends lost 2 bases and 2 bases, in that order; junction bases with no gene match: 5. Of the isolated RNA, all was reverse transcribed, and so the sequenced material was expressed TCRB transcripts. Average reads for naive, central memory and regulatory T cell samples were several million. The repertoire was sequenced with immunoSEQ multiplex PCR; TCRdb's copy has only in-frame clones and lacks some. Of 130,000 to 150,000 clones listed, about 7.1% are singletons.

The sample was central memory CD4+ T cells from blood. The V and J genes are TRBV7-2 and TRBJ1-2; 7 bases map to TRBD1. The sequence was collected from a woman aged 25 to 39 in good health. The CDR3 region is CASSLNPGQNYGYTF. The CDR3, as DNA: TGTGCCAGCAGCTTAAACCCGGGACAGAACTATGGCTACACCTTC.